The 13 T cell receptor beta chains given below trace back to one sample, sequenced in a study of blood T cell repertoires in COVID-19. The protocol was immunoSEQ multiplex PCR, while the TCRdb copy is restricted to in-frame clones and leaves out a portion. The sample holds 120,000 to 150,000 clones, around four fifths seen once. Sequencing was performed on peripheral blood. The source is a human donor in a cohort sampled during active COVID-19.

The rearrangement links TRBV7-2 to TRBJ1-1, with D unresolved. The CDR3 is made up of 13 amino acids. Germline V gene data show CDR1 as SGHTA and CDR2 as FQGNSA. The V and J ends lost 1 base and 8 bases respectively, with 11 bases between them. CDR3 DNA sequence: TGTGCCAGCAGCTTAGTTCTTGGTGGCGAAGCTTTCTTT. As protein: CASSLVLGGEAFF.

V gene TRBV6-5 combines with J gene TRBJ2-2; possibly TRBD1 for D (6 bases). V lost 8 bases to trimming and J lost 9 bases, with 19 bases between them. The CDR3 totals 14 residues. The V gene's germline CDR1 is MNHEY and CDR2 SVGAGI. The CDR3 spells CASCSELGARELFF. The CDR3 DNA reads as TGTGCCAGCTGCAGCGAACTGGGGGCTCGGGAGCTGTTTTTT.

This rearrangement joins TRBV5-1 to TRBJ2-2; D possibly corresponds to TRBD1 (5 bases). CDR3 size: 15 residues. V shed 2 bases and J shed 0 bases, with 8 bases lying between them. From germline, CDR1 is SGHRS and CDR2 YFSETQ. In DNA, the CDR3 is TGCGCCAGCAGCTTTCAGGGATCGAACACCGGGGAGCTGTTTTTT. Translated: CASSFQGSNTGELFF.

This clone appeared a few times. The chain couples TRBV7-2 to TRBJ2-2; 8 bases line up with TRBD2. Germline V lookup: CDR1 SGHTA, CDR2 FQGNSA. The trim removed 1 base at V and 6 bases at J, leaving 7 bases unmatched. This CDR3 has 16 amino acids. This chain's CDR3 is CASSLVWGLESGELFF. The CDR3 nucleotides read TGTGCCAGCAGCTTAGTTTGGGGACTAGAGTCCGGGGAGCTGTTTTTT. Full variable domain (rest looked up from reference TRBV7-2 and TRBJ2-2): GAGVSQSPSNKVTEKGKDVELRCDPISGHTALYWYRQSLGQGLEFLIYFQGNSAPDKSGLPSDRFSAERTGGSVSTLTIQRTQQEDSAVYLCASSLVWGLESGELFFGEGSRLTVL.

The V and J genes are TRBV12-5 and TRBJ2-2; TRBD1 agrees at 9 bases. Germline V gene sequence: CDR1 LGHNT, CDR2 FRNRAP. The CDR3 covers 13 residues. V lost 6 bases and J lost 4; bases outside the gene matches: 0. CDR3 DNA sequence: TGTGCTAGTGGGGGACAGGGCACCGGGGAGCTGTTTTTT. It specifies CASGGQGTGELFF.

The genes are TRBV5-1 and TRBJ2-3; the D gene is possibly TRBD2 (6 bases). Germline CDR1 reads SGHRS; CDR2 reads YFSETQ. Trimming took off 1 base at V and 2 bases at J, with 14 bases between the two ends. The CDR3 spans 16 residues. The CDR3 nucleotides are TGCGCCAGCAGCTTGAGGAGGGGTTCCTCCACAGATACGCAGTATTTT. It specifies CASSLRRGSSTDTQYF.

CDR3: CASSLEDRGRQPQHF. CDR3 DNA sequence: TGTGCCAGCAGCTTAGAAGACAGGGGGAGGCAGCCCCAGCATTTT. This chain links TRBV7-6 with TRBJ1-5, with 9 bases fitting TRBD1. V dropped 1 base and J dropped 7; count of bases not matched to a gene: 5. CDR3 length: 15 residues. From germline, CDR1 is SGHVS and CDR2 FNYEAQ.

V usage is TRBV30 and J usage is TRBJ2-3, with 7 bases lining up with TRBD1. Trimming at V came to 2 bases and at J to 1 base, leaving 6 bases not matched to a gene. The germline V gene has CDR1 GTSNPN and CDR2 SVGIG (reference sequence). CDR3 size: 15 residues. The CDR3 here is CAWSSGQSGTDTQYF. The CDR3 bases are TGTGCCTGGAGTTCGGGACAGTCAGGCACAGATACGCAGTATTTT.

This clone was seen a single time. J is TRBJ1-2 and V is TRBV9, with D possibly TRBD1 on 6 matching bases. The CDR3 sequence is 14 residues long. The germline V gene has CDR1 SGDLS and CDR2 YYNGEE. Deletions cut 0 bases from V and 4 bases from J, with 10 bases between. CDR3 sequence: CASSVGGTIYGYTF. CDR3 DNA sequence: TGTGCCAGCAGCGTAGGGGGGACAATCTATGGCTACACCTTC. Full variable domain (outside the CDR3, taken from reference TRBV9 and TRBJ1-2): DSGVTQTPKHLITATGQRVTLRCSPRSGDLSVYWYQQSLDQGLQFLIQYYNGEERAKGNILERFSAQQFPDLHSELNLSSLELGDSALYFCASSVGGTIYGYTFGSGTRLTVV.

The V call is TRBV19, the J call TRBJ1-5; maybe TRBD1 (5 bases). CDR3 size: 17 residues. Looked up from germline, CDR1 is LNHDA and CDR2 is SQIVND (reference sequence). Deletions cut 6 bases from V and 5 bases from J, with 23 bases between. CDR3: CASRGGSRSHFDQPQHF. CDR3 nucleotide sequence: TGTGCCAGTAGGGGGGGGAGTCGGTCCCACTTTGATCAGCCCCAGCATTTT.

The chain has TRBV5-1 and TRBJ2-1, with D unclear. Trimming removed 0 bases at V and 6 bases at J, with 13 bases between. This CDR3 comprises 15 residues. Germline-derived CDR1 and CDR2 are SGHRS and YFSETQ. As DNA, the CDR3 is TGCGCCAGCAGCTTGGAAAGGTATGGGCTCAATGAGCAGTTCTTC. Its translation: CASSLERYGLNEQFF.

This clone was detected only a few times. The rearrangement joins TRBV28 to TRBJ1-5; TRBD1 matches 10 bases. V lost 2 bases to trimming and J lost 2 bases; unmatched junction nucleotides: 0. This CDR3 region has 15 residues. CDR1 is MDHEN, CDR2 SYDVKM, per germline. CDR3 in DNA: TGTGCCAGCAGTTTAGGGACAGGGGGCAATCAGCCCCAGCATTTT. It encodes CASSLGTGGNQPQHF.

V gene TRBV19 combines with J gene TRBJ1-1; 8 bases match TRBD1. Germline V gene data show CDR1 as LNHDA and CDR2 as SQIVND (reference sequence). The CDR3 is 18 amino acids. The V gene end was trimmed by 3 bases and the J gene end by 5 bases; junction bases not matched to a gene: 17. In nucleotides, the CDR3 is TGTGCCAGTAGTATGAATGAATTTCGGCAGGGGGCGCGAACTGAAGCTTTCTTT. Translated, it gives CASSMNEFRQGARTEAFF.